The 26 T cell receptor beta chains below come from one sample, sequenced in a study of PD-L1 blockade in urothelial cancer (dated 2017 in TCRdb). Libraries came from the immunoSEQ multiplex PCR assay. TCRdb retrieved this table from immuneACCESS and kept in-frame rearrangements only. Not all clones are present; in checked studies, unresolved V genes account for under half, and no reason is known for the remainder. Here the sample has tens of thousands of clones; almost 85% occur a single time. Of the sample, approximately 3.5% falls within the top ten clones. The material sequenced was PBMCs, taken around atezolizumab (anti-PD-L1) treatment. The receptors shown here come from a man between 70 and 80 years old with urothelial cancer.

The chain has TRBV14 and TRBJ2-5; D might be TRBD1 (6 bases). The CDR3 spans 13 residues. V lost 3 bases and J 8 bases, leaving 13 bases between the germline ends. CDR1 and CDR2 from the germline V gene are SGHDN and FVKESK. The CDR3 here is CASSHGGGRTQYF. The CDR3 coding sequence is TGTGCCAGCAGCCATGGTGGGGGCCGAACCCAGTACTTC.

The V gene is TRBV5-6, the J gene TRBJ1-3; TRBD1 agrees at 7 bases. V shed 1 base and J 4 bases; nucleotides not matched to a gene: 8. The CDR3 has 16 residues. Germline V gives CDR1 SGHDT, CDR2 YYEEEE. The DNA of the CDR3 is TGTGCCAGCAGCTTGCTATCCAGGGGGATCGGAAACACCATATATTTT. This translates into CASSLLSRGIGNTIYF.

This clone is a singleton in its sample. V gene TRBV11-2 combines with J gene TRBJ2-7; D perhaps matches TRBD2 (5 bases). Trimming left V 3 bases short and J 5 bases short, with 17 bases between. CDR3 length: 15 residues. Germline V lookup: CDR1 SGHAT, CDR2 FQNNGV. In nucleotides, the CDR3 is TGTGCCAGCAGCTTCTGGGGAGCGCGAGCCCACGAGCAGTACTTC. This gives the protein CASSFWGARAHEQYF.

Only one count was recorded for this clone. The CDR3 DNA follows: TGTGCCAGCAGCTTAACGGGCAGGGTGAACACTGAAGCTTTCTTT. Amino acids: CASSLTGRVNTEAFF. V is TRBV7-2 and J is TRBJ1-1; weak D call: TRBD1 (5 bases). CDR3 length: 15 residues. V lost 2 bases and J 0 bases, leaving 10 bases between the germline ends. Germline lookup yields CDR1 SGHTA and CDR2 FQGNSA.

Written as DNA, the CDR3 is TGTGCCAGCAGCCCACCGGGGGGGTGGGCTGAAGCTTTCTTT. It codes for CASSPPGGWAEAFF. The chain is built from TRBV7-9 and TRBJ1-1, with a tentative D call TRBD1 (5 bases). The CDR3 totals 14 residues. Germline values: CDR1 SEHNR, CDR2 FQNEAQ (reference sequence). Trimming removed 5 bases from V and 6 bases from J, with 16 bases in between. Supplemented by reference TRBV7-9 and TRBJ1-1, the full variable domain reads DTGVSQNPRHKITKRGQNVTFRCDPISEHNRLYWYRQTLGQGPEFLTYFQNEAQLEKSRLLSDRFSAERPKGSFSTLEIQRTEQGDSAMYLCASSPPGGWAEAFFGQGTRLTVV.

The rearrangement links TRBV7-3 to TRBJ2-1; 8 positions agree with TRBD2. Trimming took 3 bases from V and 5 from J; bases not matched to a gene: 6. The germline V gene encodes CDR1 SGHTA and CDR2 FQGTGA. The CDR3 sequence is 15 residues long. The CDR3 sequence: CASSFGLAGNNEQFF. The CDR3 nucleotides read TGTGCCAGCAGCTTTGGGCTAGCGGGCAACAATGAGCAGTTCTTC.

This rearrangement joins TRBV19 to TRBJ2-1, with 7 bases identical to TRBD1. Germline V gene data show CDR1 as LNHDA and CDR2 as SQIVND (reference sequence). Trimming cost V 5 bases and J 2 bases; bases outside gene matches: 6. CDR3 size: 15 residues. CDR3: CASSSGQDAYNEQFF. For the CDR3, the DNA is TGTGCCAGTAGTTCAGGACAGGATGCCTACAATGAGCAGTTCTTC.

The rearrangement uses TRBV28 and TRBJ2-7, with 12 bases that match TRBD2. Trimming cost V 7 bases and J 4 bases; bases outside gene matches: 5. The CDR3 totals 14 residues. Germline V lookup: CDR1 MDHEN, CDR2 SYDVKM. This chain's CDR3 is CASIPGLAGYEQYF. CDR3 DNA sequence: TGTGCCAGCATACCGGGACTAGCGGGTTACGAGCAGTACTTC.

The chain combines TRBV19 with TRBJ2-3; 9 nucleotides line up with TRBD1. This CDR3 is 15 amino acids long. The J segment lost 4 bases and the V segment lost 7 bases, leaving 9 bases of the junction unmatched. From germline, CDR1 is LNHDA and CDR2 SQIVND (reference sequence). The CDR3 protein is CASIAGTGRADTQYF. The CDR3 DNA sequence: TGTGCCAGTATTGCCGGGACAGGGAGGGCAGATACGCAGTATTTT.

V is TRBV27 and J is TRBJ2-1; 9 bases map to TRBD2. From germline, CDR1 is MNHEY and CDR2 SMNVEV (reference sequence). The junction had 4 bases not matched to a gene; V was cut back by 4 bases and J by 9 bases. The CDR3 contains 13 residues. The CDR3 reads CASSSLAGFEQFF. DNA of the CDR3: TGTGCCAGCAGTTCCCTAGCGGGATTTGAGCAGTTCTTC.

This clone was observed a handful of times. The CDR3 reads CASSFRVGEKLFF. CDR3 DNA sequence: TGTGCCAGCAGCTTCCGGGTCGGGGAAAAACTGTTTTTT. The genes are TRBV21-1 and TRBJ1-4. TRBV21-1 represents a pseudogene. This CDR3 comprises 13 residues.

V is TRBV27 and J is TRBJ2-6; 9 nucleotides align to TRBD1. Germline loops: CDR1 MNHEY, CDR2 SMNVEV (reference sequence). The trim removed 2 bases at V and 1 base at J, leaving 12 bases unmatched. The CDR3 extends over 20 amino acids. The CDR3 loop reads CASSLRQPGQGFSGANVLTF. DNA for the CDR3: TGTGCCAGCAGTTTAAGACAGCCGGGACAGGGATTTTCTGGGGCCAACGTCCTGACTTTC.

This clone has only one observation. The J gene is TRBJ2-7, the V gene TRBV9, with D perhaps TRBD2 (6 bases). This CDR3 is 14 amino acids long. The V end lost 7 bases, the J end lost 6 bases, and 20 bases lay between the germline ends. CDR1 and CDR2 (germline): SGDLS, YYNGEE. The CDR3 coding sequence is TGTGCCAGCGGAGGGTGGGAGGAGGGCAGCGAGCAGTACTTC. It codes for CASGGWEEGSEQYF.

V usage is TRBV4-1 and J usage is TRBJ2-1, with TRBD2 matching over 8 bases. CDR1 and CDR2 from the germline V gene are MGHRA and YSYEKL. V lost 5 bases to trimming and J lost 4 bases; unmatched junction nucleotides: 10. There are 16 residues in the CDR3. CDR3 sequence: CASSTPGLGEYNEQFF. As DNA, the CDR3 is TGCGCCAGCAGCACACCGGGACTAGGGGAATACAATGAGCAGTTCTTC.

This rearrangement joins TRBV30 to TRBJ1-2, with D unresolved. V gave up 1 base and J gave up 7 bases, with 7 bases separating them. The CDR3 runs 11 residues. Germline V CDR1 and CDR2: GTSNPN, SVGIG (reference sequence). CDR3 nucleotide sequence: TGTGCCTGGAGTGACTTTAGTGGCTACACCTTC. Encoded protein: CAWSDFSGYTF.

This rearrangement joins TRBV11-2 to TRBJ2-3, with D tentatively TRBD2 (6 bases). The CDR3 is made up of 15 amino acids. Germline lookup yields CDR1 SGHAT and CDR2 FQNNGV. The V and J ends lost 3 bases and 2 bases respectively, with 12 bases between them. CDR3 coding DNA: TGTGCCAGCAGCTTGGGGATAGCGGACACAGATACGCAGTATTTT. Its translation is CASSLGIADTDTQYF.

CDR3 in amino acids: CASSLTGSYEQYF. CDR3 nucleotides: TGTGCCAGCAGTTTAACGGGTAGCTACGAGCAGTACTTC. The V call is TRBV28, the J call TRBJ2-7, with D uncertain. Trimming stripped 2 bases from V and 3 bases from J, with 8 bases between. Germline V gene lookup returns CDR1 MDHEN and CDR2 SYDVKM. The CDR3 runs to 13 residues. The full variable domain, rest sourced from reference TRBV28 and TRBJ2-7, is DVKVTQSSRYLVKRTGEKVFLECVQDMDHENMFWYRQDPGLGLRLIYFSYDVKMKEKGDIPEGYSVSREKKERFSLILESASTNQTSMYLCASSLTGSYEQYFGPGTRLTVT.

The chain's CDR3 is CASNPFLEQFNQPQHF. Here the CDR3 DNA reads TGTGCCAGTAATCCTTTTCTGGAACAGTTTAATCAGCCCCAGCATTTT. The chain carries TRBV19 and TRBJ1-5; D unresolved. Trimming stripped 7 bases from V and 4 bases from J, with 20 bases between. The V gene's germline CDR1 is LNHDA and CDR2 SQIVND (reference sequence). This CDR3 contains 16 residues.

The genes are TRBV7-8 and TRBJ2-7; 8 bases map to TRBD1. Germline V gene sequence: CDR1 SGHVS, CDR2 FQNEAQ. Unmatched junction bases numbered 13, after V lost 3 bases and J lost 0 bases. The CDR3 has 18 amino acids. CDR3 nucleotide sequence: TGTGCCAGCAGCTTTGTCGACAGGGGCTACCTGAGCTCCTACGAGCAGTACTTC. The encoded protein is CASSFVDRGYLSSYEQYF.

The rearrangement links TRBV7-2 to TRBJ2-3, with 8 positions matching TRBD2. Germline V gives CDR1 SGHTA, CDR2 FQGNSA. After removal of 0 bases from V and 6 bases from J, the junction contained 5 bases not matched to a gene. This CDR3 is 15 amino acids long. The CDR3: CASSLAGLEGDTQYF. The CDR3, as DNA: TGTGCCAGCAGCTTAGCGGGACTAGAGGGGGATACGCAGTATTTT.

The chain links TRBV7-8 to TRBJ1-2; TRBD1 is a possible D gene (6 bases). The germline V gene encodes CDR1 SGHVS and CDR2 FQNEAQ. The CDR3 spans 16 residues. The V end was cut by 5 bases, the J end by 8 bases, with 24 bases between. In DNA form, the CDR3 reads TGTGCCAGCAGCCTAAACAGGGTCCTCTCCAAATACGGCTACACCTTC. Its protein is CASSLNRVLSKYGYTF.

V usage is TRBV19 and J usage is TRBJ1-5; possible D gene TRBD1, 5 bases. The V gene lost 8 bases and the J gene lost 0 bases, with 17 bases spanning the gap. The CDR3 sequence is 16 residues long. CDR1 and CDR2 (germline): LNHDA, SQIVND (reference sequence). CDR3 in DNA: TGTGCCAGTTGGCCCCGAGCGGGGGATAGCAATCAGCCCCAGCATTTT. This encodes CASWPRAGDSNQPQHF.

V is TRBV2 and J is TRBJ2-1; TRBD1 might be the D (5 bases). Trimming cost V 1 base and J 3 bases, with 7 bases left between them. Germline V gives CDR1 SNHLY, CDR2 FYNNEI. The CDR3 is 14 amino acids. CDR3 amino acids: CASSEDDSYNEQFF. For the CDR3, the DNA is TGTGCCAGCAGTGAAGATGACAGCTACAATGAGCAGTTCTTC.

The chain couples TRBV4-2 to TRBJ1-1; TRBD1 might be the D (6 bases). The V end was cut by 1 base, the J end by 0 bases, with 9 bases between. Per the germline V gene, CDR1 is LGHNA and CDR2 is YNFKEQ. The CDR3 totals 15 residues. The CDR3 region has the DNA TGTGCCAGCAGCCAAGTTGGGGGCATGAACACTGAAGCTTTCTTT. Protein product: CASSQVGGMNTEAFF.

This chain uses TRBV27 with TRBJ2-3; 10 bases align to TRBD1. The V gene end was trimmed by 5 bases and the J gene end by 4 bases; junction bases not matched to a gene: 6. This CDR3 has 15 residues. From germline, CDR1 is MNHEY and CDR2 SMNVEV (reference sequence). Written as DNA, the CDR3 is TGTGCCAGCAGTAGCCTCGGGACAGGGGCAGATACGCAGTATTTT. Translated: CASSSLGTGADTQYF.

V gene TRBV5-1 combines with J gene TRBJ2-6, with TRBD1 identical over 7 bases. V dropped 2 bases and J dropped 0; count of bases not matched to a gene: 8. This CDR3 is built from 18 residues. CDR1 SGHRS and CDR2 YFSETQ come from the germline V gene. CDR3 nucleotide sequence: TGCGCCAGCAGCTTCTCCGGGACAGCAAGCTCTGGGGCCAACGTCCTGACTTTC. Its protein is CASSFSGTASSGANVLTF.